This T cell receptor beta chain is from a study of blood T cell repertoires in COVID-19. The V segment lost 0 bases and the J segment 2 bases; nucleotides outside the gene matches: 6. The CDR3 is made up of 17 amino acids. Germline-derived CDR1 and CDR2 are SGHDN and FVKESK. Libraries were prepared by immunoSEQ multiplex PCR; TCRdb keeps only in-frame clonotypes and omits some of them. The sample lists about 190,000 clones; approximately 91% were seen once. This clone was seen only a few times. The receptor comes from a woman aged 35 to 49 who had recovered from COVID-19. The chain recombines TRBV14 with TRBJ2-3, with 9 bases aligning to TRBD2. The sample taken for sequencing was peripheral blood. This chain's CDR3 is CASSQERLAGHTDTQYF. DNA of the CDR3: TGTGCCAGCAGCCAAGAGCGGCTAGCGGGACACACAGATACGCAGTATTTT.